These 32 T cell receptor beta chains were sequenced from one sample in a study of T cell responses to AZD1222 COVID-19 vaccine. Sequencing was performed with immunoSEQ multiplex PCR; in TCRdb, only in-frame clones are kept and a portion is missing. The top ten hold about 0.6% of the sample, which has roughly 180,000 clones, 90% to 95% seen once. The material sequenced was peripheral blood, taken on day 0 of AZD1222 vaccination. All receptors come from an adult in good health.

V usage is TRBV4-1 and J usage is TRBJ2-3, with D perhaps matching TRBD2 (5 bases). Germline loops: CDR1 MGHRA, CDR2 YSYEKL. Between the trimmed V and J ends, which lost 0 bases and 1 base, there was a span of 11 bases. CDR3 length: 16 amino acids. The CDR3 nucleotides are TGCGCCAGCAGCCAAGAAGGCGTGAGGGGCACAGATACGCAGTATTTT. The encoded protein is CASSQEGVRGTDTQYF.

The chain links TRBV9 to TRBJ1-2; no clear D. V was clipped by 0 bases and J by 4 bases, with 16 bases between them. The CDR3 runs to 16 residues. Germline CDR1 is SGDLS and CDR2 is YYNGEE. The CDR3 is CASSVEPQFEGYGYTF. The CDR3 DNA reads TGTGCCAGCAGCGTAGAGCCCCAGTTCGAGGGCTATGGCTACACCTTC.

This chain joins TRBV10-3 and TRBJ1-3; no clear D. This CDR3 has 13 residues. Deletions cut 9 bases from V and 2 bases from J, with 11 bases between. Germline CDR1 reads ENHRY; CDR2 reads SYGVKD. This CDR3 is CAITKEAGNTIYF. CDR3 DNA sequence: TGTGCCATTACGAAGGAGGCTGGAAACACCATATATTTT.

The J gene is TRBJ2-1, the V gene TRBV5-1, with 9 bases that match TRBD2. The germline CDR1 and CDR2 sequences are SGHRS and YFSETQ. This CDR3 is built from 16 residues. The ends lost 3 bases at V and 7 bases at J; junction bases unmatched: 11. The CDR3 nucleotides are TGCGCCAGCAGCTACCCCTTCGGGGCGGGGGGGAATGAGCAGTTCTTC. This encodes CASSYPFGAGGNEQFF.

V gene TRBV29-1 combines with J gene TRBJ1-2; 9 nucleotides match TRBD1. The CDR3 is made up of 12 amino acids. The germline V gene has CDR1 SQVTM and CDR2 ANQGSEA. The V segment lost 4 bases and the J segment 7 bases; nucleotides outside the gene matches: 4. DNA for the CDR3: TGCAGCGTTGGGGGACAGGGATTTGGCTACACCTTC. This encodes CSVGGQGFGYTF.

This chain joins TRBV7-9 and TRBJ1-5, with D possibly being TRBD1 (5 bases). V shed 5 bases and J shed 4 bases, with 15 bases lying between them. The length of the CDR3 is 15 residues. In germline, CDR1 is SEHNR, CDR2 FQNEAQ (reference sequence). CDR3 DNA: TGTGCCAGCAGCGCCGGGACGGACTCGAATCAGCCCCAGCATTTT. Its protein product is CASSAGTDSNQPQHF.

In regard to this clone: One end of the junction does not line up with germline, which may come from a read error. The chain couples TRBV5-8 to TRBJ1-5; D gene unclear. CDR1 SGHTS and CDR2 YDEGEE come from the germline V gene. The CDR3 totals 15 residues. In DNA form, the CDR3 reads TGTGCCAGCACCTTGAGGGAGGCGGGCAATCAGCCCCAGCATTTT. Its protein is CASTLREAGNQPQHF. Filled out from reference TRBV5-8 and TRBJ1-5, the complete variable domain reads EAGVTQSPTHLIKTRGQQATLRCSPISGHTSVYWYQQALGLGLQFLLWYDEGEERNRGNFPPRFSGRQFPNYSSELNVNALELEDSALYLCASTLREAGNQPQHFGDGTRLSIL.

Only one count was recorded for this clone. The chain uses TRBV5-5 and TRBJ2-7; 9 positions agree with TRBD2. The CDR3 totals 15 residues. CDR1 is SGHKS, CDR2 YYEKEE, per germline (reference sequence). The V gene end was trimmed by 4 bases and the J gene end by 9 bases; junction bases not matched to a gene: 14. CDR3 residues: CASSRDSWVREGQYF. The CDR3 nucleotides are TGTGCCAGCAGCCGGGACAGTTGGGTGCGGGAGGGGCAGTACTTC. Supplemented by reference TRBV5-5 and TRBJ2-7, the full variable domain reads DAGVTQSPTHLIKTRGQQVTLRCSPISGHKSVSWYQQVLGQGPQFIFQYYEKEERGRGNFPDRFSARQFPNYSSELNVNALLLGDSALYLCASSRDSWVREGQYFGPGTRLTVT.

V and J are TRBV3-1 (or the pseudogene TRBV3-2) and TRBJ2-5, with unresolved D. The germline V gene has CDR1 LGHDT and CDR2 YNNKEL (reference sequence). CDR3 length: 13 amino acids. V was cut by 3 bases and J by 5 bases, with 10 bases left in between. The CDR3 region is CASSQVSIETQYF. DNA of the CDR3: TGTGCCAGCAGCCAGGTTTCGATTGAGACCCAGTACTTC.

The chain carries TRBV28 and TRBJ2-2, with D tentatively TRBD1 (6 bases). The V end was cut by 6 bases, the J end by 7 bases, with 15 bases between. The germline CDR1 and CDR2 sequences are MDHEN and SYDVKM. This CDR3 is built from 14 residues. Here the CDR3 DNA reads TGTGCCAGCAGATCTACAGGGTGGGTCGGGGAGCTGTTTTTT. Its translation is CASRSTGWVGELFF. Together with reference TRBV28 and TRBJ2-2, the CDR3 gives the full variable domain: DVKVTQSSRYLVKRTGEKVFLECVQDMDHENMFWYRQDPGLGLRLIYFSYDVKMKEKGDIPEGYSVSREKKERFSLILESASTNQTSMYLCASRSTGWVGELFFGEGSRLTVL.

This clone was observed once. This chain joins TRBV29-1 and TRBJ2-3, with 12 bases aligning to TRBD2. This CDR3 comprises 20 residues. Germline assignment: CDR1 SQVTM and CDR2 ANQGSEA. J lost 0 bases, V lost 7 bases, and 20 bases had no gene match. The CDR3 loop reads CSANQPGLAGLTSSTDTQYF. Written as DNA, the CDR3 is TGCAGCGCAAACCAACCGGGACTAGCGGGTCTAACATCTAGCACAGATACGCAGTATTTT.

The gene calls are TRBV30 and TRBJ2-7; D is possibly TRBD1 (6 bases). The CDR3 length is 13 residues. With 0 bases removed from V and 3 bases from J, the gap between germline ends came to 9 bases. Germline CDR1 reads GTSNPN; CDR2 reads SVGIG (reference sequence). CDR3: CAWSVRTVYEQYF. CDR3 DNA sequence: TGTGCCTGGAGTGTACGGACAGTCTACGAGCAGTACTTC.

The chain joins TRBV14 to TRBJ1-4; possible D gene TRBD1, 6 bases. The germline V and J ends were trimmed by 4 bases and 8 bases, with 20 bases remaining between them. From germline, CDR1 is SGHDN and CDR2 FVKESK. CDR3 length equals 16 residues. CDR3 in DNA: TGTGCCAGCAGCCTACGAGCCGTAGGGGGAGGCGAAAAACTGTTTTTT. Its protein product is CASSLRAVGGGEKLFF.

CDR3 protein: CASSLDLVGMVTEAFF. CDR3 nucleotide sequence: TGCGCCAGCAGCTTGGATCTGGTTGGGATGGTCACTGAAGCTTTCTTT. The chain combines TRBV5-1 with TRBJ1-1; D gene ambiguous. The CDR3 has 16 amino acids. V lost 0 bases, J lost 4 bases, and 16 bases lay in between. Germline lookup yields CDR1 SGHRS and CDR2 YFSETQ.

The genes are TRBV9 and TRBJ2-7; D remains unclear. The CDR3 runs 13 residues. V was trimmed by 0 bases and J by 3 bases, leaving 7 bases between them. The V gene's germline CDR1 is SGDLS and CDR2 YYNGEE. The CDR3 region has the DNA TGTGCCAGCAGCGTAGGGGGTATCTACGAGCAGTACTTC. It codes for CASSVGGIYEQYF.

The V call is TRBV18, the J call TRBJ1-2, with 9 bases identical to TRBD1. Germline CDR1 and CDR2: KGHSH and LQKENI. The CDR3 loop spans 14 amino acids. V trimming: 2 bases; J trimming: 8 bases; junction bases outside the gene matches: 6. The DNA for the CDR3 is TGTGCCAGCTCACCAGGGACAGGGCGAGGGGGCTACACCTTC. Amino acids: CASSPGTGRGGYTF.

This chain uses TRBV2 with TRBJ2-1, with D unresolved. This CDR3 region has 13 residues. Deletions cut 6 bases from V and 5 bases from J, with 11 bases between. Germline loops: CDR1 SNHLY, CDR2 FYNNEI. The CDR3 sequence is CASSEDRDNEQFF. The CDR3 DNA is TGTGCCAGCAGCGAGGACCGAGACAATGAGCAGTTCTTC.

J is TRBJ1-1 and V is TRBV29-1; no reliable D call. Between the trimmed V and J ends, which lost 7 bases and 3 bases, there was a span of 6 bases. The length of the CDR3 is 10 residues. Per germline, CDR1 SQVTM and CDR2 ANQGSEA. CDR3 in DNA: TGCAGCGCTGGGGACACTGAAGCTTTCTTT. Translated: CSAGDTEAFF.

The gene calls are TRBV29-1 and TRBJ2-5; D possibly corresponds to TRBD1 (6 bases). Germline values: CDR1 SQVTM, CDR2 ANQGSEA. The CDR3 is made up of 12 amino acids. V was clipped by 6 bases and J by 5 bases, with 13 bases between them. The CDR3 loop is CSVPRGEETQYF. As DNA, the CDR3 is TGCAGCGTCCCCAGGGGTGAGGAGACCCAGTACTTC. The variable domain in full, with the rest retrieved from reference TRBV29-1 and TRBJ2-5, is SAVISQKPSRDICQRGTSLTIQCQVDSQVTMMFWYRQQPGQSLTLIATANQGSEATYESGFVIDKFPISRPNLTFSTLTVSNMSPEDSSIYLCSVPRGEETQYFGPGTRLLVL.

This clone was seen only a few times. The chain combines TRBV5-6 with TRBJ1-1; D call uncertain. Germline CDR1 reads SGHDT; CDR2 reads YYEEEE. The CDR3 contains 14 residues. V was clipped by 0 bases and J by 0 bases, with 6 bases between them. CDR3: CASSLETMNTEAFF. In DNA, the CDR3 is TGTGCCAGCAGCTTGGAGACGATGAACACTGAAGCTTTCTTT.

The chain carries TRBV28 and TRBJ1-1, with D uncertain. The V and J ends lost 2 bases and 4 bases respectively, with 5 bases between them. CDR1 is MDHEN, CDR2 SYDVKM, per germline. CDR3 length: 12 amino acids. CDR3 in DNA: TGTGCCAGCAGTTTAATGGGCACTGAAGCTTTCTTT. This translates into CASSLMGTEAFF. Complete variable domain (other parts from reference TRBV28 and TRBJ1-1): DVKVTQSSRYLVKRTGEKVFLECVQDMDHENMFWYRQDPGLGLRLIYFSYDVKMKEKGDIPEGYSVSREKKERFSLILESASTNQTSMYLCASSLMGTEAFFGQGTRLTVV.

The chain carries TRBV19 and TRBJ1-1, with 8 nucleotides matching TRBD1. Germline V lookup: CDR1 LNHDA, CDR2 SQIVND (reference sequence). Unmatched junction bases numbered 5, after V lost 5 bases and J lost 0 bases. This CDR3 spans 15 amino acids. The DNA for the CDR3 is TGTGCCAGTAGTCCACGACAGGGGTTGAACACTGAAGCTTTCTTT. It is translated as CASSPRQGLNTEAFF.

The genes are TRBV10-3 and TRBJ2-7; a possible D gene is TRBD1 (6 bases). Germline lookup yields CDR1 ENHRY and CDR2 SYGVKD. The CDR3 runs to 13 residues. V lost 7 bases, J lost 4 bases, and 14 bases lay in between. The CDR3 nucleotides read TGTGCCATCACGGCACAGGGCAGGTACGAGCAGTACTTC. Its translation: CAITAQGRYEQYF.

The rearrangement links TRBV11-2 to TRBJ1-1; weak D call: TRBD1 (6 bases). The V end was cut by 1 base, the J end by 4 bases, with 10 bases between. The CDR3 runs 14 residues. CDR1 is SGHAT, CDR2 FQNNGV, per germline. The CDR3 DNA follows: TGTGCCAGCAGCTTAGTACTGGGGGCCACTGAAGCTTTCTTT. Amino acid sequence: CASSLVLGATEAFF.

As concerns this clone: The sample has other DNA sequences that encode this CDR3 too. V and J are TRBV5-1 and TRBJ1-1; a weak D match, TRBD1 (6 bases). Per the germline V gene, CDR1 is SGHRS and CDR2 is YFSETQ. V was pared by 0 bases and J by 0 bases, with 9 bases between. This CDR3 has 15 amino acids. CDR3 coding DNA: TGCGCCAGCAGCTTGGGGGGACAACTGAACACTGAAGCTTTCTTT. This sequence encodes CASSLGGQLNTEAFF.

This chain joins TRBV28 and TRBJ2-7; 7 positions agree with TRBD1. The CDR3 is 16 residues long. Per the germline V gene, CDR1 is MDHEN and CDR2 is SYDVKM. The V and J ends lost 5 bases and 7 bases, in that order; junction bases with no gene match: 17. CDR3 nucleotides: TGTGCCAGCAGTAGTCCCGGGACAGCCCGTTGGGTTGAGCAGTACTTC. This encodes CASSSPGTARWVEQYF.

The chain joins TRBV5-4 to TRBJ1-4, with D unclear. V was trimmed by 0 bases and J by 5 bases, leaving 5 bases between them. This CDR3 comprises 13 residues. Germline-derived CDR1 and CDR2 are SGHNT and YYREEE (reference sequence). CDR3 amino acids: CASSLGQNEKLFF. The CDR3 bases are TGTGCCAGCAGCTTGGGGCAGAATGAAAAACTGTTTTTT.

CDR3 residues: CASIEGQKNTEAFF. The CDR3 region has the DNA TGTGCCAGTATCGAGGGACAGAAGAACACTGAAGCTTTCTTT. This chain connects TRBV19 to TRBJ1-1; 7 positions agree with TRBD1. The CDR3 runs to 14 residues. Germline CDR1 reads LNHDA; CDR2 reads SQIVND (reference sequence). V dropped 7 bases and J dropped 1; count of bases not matched to a gene: 6. The full variable domain, rest sourced from reference TRBV19 and TRBJ1-1, is DGGITQSPKYLFRKEGQNVTLSCEQNLNHDAMYWYRQDPGQGLRLIYYSQIVNDFQKGDIAEGYSVSREKKESFPLTVTSAQKNPTAFYLCASIEGQKNTEAFFGQGTRLTVV.

The chain uses TRBV19 and TRBJ1-2, with D possibly TRBD1 on 5 matching bases. V was clipped by 6 bases and J by 0 bases, with 11 bases between them. The CDR3 totals 14 residues. CDR1 is LNHDA and CDR2 is SQIVND in the germline V gene (reference sequence). This CDR3 reads CASSPRTSNYGYTF. The CDR3 region has the DNA TGTGCCAGTAGCCCGAGGACATCTAACTATGGCTACACCTTC.

This chain connects TRBV5-4 to TRBJ1-1; 8 bases fit TRBD1. The CDR3 length is 17 residues. V dropped 0 bases and J dropped 1; count of bases not matched to a gene: 8. The germline V gene encodes CDR1 SGHNT and CDR2 YYREEE (reference sequence). The CDR3 here is CASSLDSPGGENTEAFF. CDR3 nucleotides: TGTGCCAGCAGCTTGGATAGTCCAGGGGGCGAGAACACTGAAGCTTTCTTT.

This chain links TRBV7-7 with TRBJ2-2; D remains unclear. Looked up from germline, CDR1 is SSHAT and CDR2 is FNYEAQ (reference sequence). CDR3 length: 15 residues. With 5 bases removed from V and 0 bases from J, the gap between germline ends came to 10 bases. CDR3 sequence (DNA): TGTGCCAGCAGCCCCGGGCCTCCGAACACCGGGGAGCTGTTTTTT. This gives the protein CASSPGPPNTGELFF.

The chain carries TRBV3-1 (or the pseudogene TRBV3-2) and TRBJ1-4; no reliable D call. CDR1 is LGHDT, CDR2 YNNKEL, per germline (reference sequence). The V and J ends lost 0 bases and 8 bases respectively, with 22 bases between them. The CDR3 spans 18 residues. The CDR3 here is CASSQDVRRQAGIEKLFF. CDR3 in DNA: TGTGCCAGCAGCCAAGACGTTAGAAGGCAGGCGGGCATAGAAAAACTGTTTTTT.